This passage covers 3 T cell receptor beta chains from one sample sequenced in a study of post-analysis software for immune sequencing data. Sequencing libraries made from TCR beta cDNA carried unique molecular identifiers. MiXCR, applied by TCRdb to the PCR reads, yields one record per CDR3 protein. The data hold approximately 730,000 distinct CDR3 sequences, with roughly 27% observed a single time. Study-level findings and limits: Five or six TRBV segments were significantly more frequent in patients than in controls. TRBV5-6, TRBV5-1 and TRBV20-1 were among these segments.

These receptors' targets are unknown. The sample taken for sequencing was blood. The source is a girl aged 5-17 years with multiple sclerosis.

This rearrangement joins TRBV4-3 to TRBJ1-4; tentative D call: TRBD1 (5 bases). CDR3 size: 17 residues. Trimming took 1 base from V and 0 from J, leaving 12 bases between them. Germline CDR1 reads LGHNA; CDR2 reads YSLEER. The CDR3 DNA reads TGCGCCAGCAGCCAAGGAATCCCAGGGCCAACTAATGAAAAACTGTTTTTT. Its translation: CASSQGIPGPTNEKLFF.

This clonotype occurred a few times. The chain uses TRBV7-6 and TRBJ1-5; 8 nucleotides match TRBD1. The CDR3 is 15 amino acids. J lost 3 bases, V lost 5 bases, and 6 bases had no gene match. The germline V gene encodes CDR1 SGHVS and CDR2 FNYEAQ. The CDR3 spells CASSIGTGYNQPQHF. CDR3 nucleotide sequence: TGTGCCAGCAGCATAGGGACAGGCTACAATCAGCCCCAGCATTTT. Variable domain in full (rest from reference TRBV7-6 and TRBJ1-5): GAGVSQSPRYKVTKRGQDVALRCDPISGHVSLYWYRQALGQGPEFLTYFNYEAQQDKSGLPNDRFSAERPEGSISTLTIQRTEQRDSAMYRCASSIGTGYNQPQHFGDGTRLSIL.

V is TRBV6-6 and J is TRBJ1-5; 8 bases are shared with TRBD1. CDR1 and CDR2 (germline): MNHNY, SVGAGI (reference sequence). With 5 bases clipped from V and 5 bases from J, the junction kept 5 bases outside the gene matches. This CDR3 spans 14 amino acids. CDR3 nucleotide sequence: TGTGCCAGCAGTGTCGGACAGGGTTATCAGCCCCAGCATTTT. Translated, it gives CASSVGQGYQPQHF.